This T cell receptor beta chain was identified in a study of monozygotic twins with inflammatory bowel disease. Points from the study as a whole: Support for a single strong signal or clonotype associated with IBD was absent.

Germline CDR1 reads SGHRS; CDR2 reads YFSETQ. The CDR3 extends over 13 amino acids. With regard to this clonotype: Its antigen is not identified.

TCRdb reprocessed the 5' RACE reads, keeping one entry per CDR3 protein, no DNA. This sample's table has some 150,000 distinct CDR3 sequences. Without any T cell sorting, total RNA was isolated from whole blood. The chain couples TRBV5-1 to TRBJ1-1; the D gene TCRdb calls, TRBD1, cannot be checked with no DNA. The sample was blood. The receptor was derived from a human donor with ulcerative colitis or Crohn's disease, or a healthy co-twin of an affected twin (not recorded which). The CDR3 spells CASSTGTNTEAFF.